The clone carrying this T cell receptor beta chain came up a few times. Its antigen is unknown. The sample belongs to a study of T-cell memory formation after mild COVID-19. Across the study: TCR clusters were largely donor specific.

Per the germline V gene, CDR1 is SGDLS and CDR2 is YYNGEE. V lost 3 bases, J lost 1 base, and 8 bases lay in between. The CDR3 has 13 amino acids. Overall study results and limits: Within pre-infection memory, some responding clones were found, suggesting cross-reactive memory joined. Day 15 to 85 contracting clones showed balanced CD4/CD8; later expanders leaned CD4+.

With constant-segment primers, 5'RACE yielded cDNA libraries of TCR alpha and TCR beta that carried sample barcodes and UMIs. Via MiXCR, TCRdb re-called the 5' RACE reads, giving one row per CDR3 protein. Among 170,000 or so distinct CDR3 sequences, 20% to 25% were seen once, and the ten largest hold 23%. The sequence was collected from an adult woman who had mild COVID-19 (a few samples of this study predate the infection). Cell type and time point are not known. Material for sequencing was PBMCs or a T cell subset sorted from them (not recorded which). The genes are TRBV9 and TRBJ2-7, with a possible D match to TRBD2 (5 bases). The chain's CDR3 is CASSAGSSYEQYF. DNA of the CDR3: TGTGCCAGCAGCGCTGGGAGTTCCTACGAGCAGTACTTC.